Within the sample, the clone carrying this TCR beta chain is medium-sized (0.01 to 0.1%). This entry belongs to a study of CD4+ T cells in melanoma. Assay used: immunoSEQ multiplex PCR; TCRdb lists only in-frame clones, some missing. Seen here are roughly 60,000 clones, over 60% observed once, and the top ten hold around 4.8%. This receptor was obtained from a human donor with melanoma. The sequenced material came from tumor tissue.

The CDR3 coding sequence is TGTGCCAGCAGCCCATCTACTGGGGGTATGAACACTGAAGCTTTCTTT. Its translation is CASSPSTGGMNTEAFF. This chain connects TRBV5-4 to TRBJ1-1; possibly TRBD1 for D (5 bases). V lost 4 bases, J lost 0 bases, and 16 bases lay in between. There are 16 residues in the CDR3. Germline values: CDR1 SGHNT, CDR2 YYREEE (reference sequence).